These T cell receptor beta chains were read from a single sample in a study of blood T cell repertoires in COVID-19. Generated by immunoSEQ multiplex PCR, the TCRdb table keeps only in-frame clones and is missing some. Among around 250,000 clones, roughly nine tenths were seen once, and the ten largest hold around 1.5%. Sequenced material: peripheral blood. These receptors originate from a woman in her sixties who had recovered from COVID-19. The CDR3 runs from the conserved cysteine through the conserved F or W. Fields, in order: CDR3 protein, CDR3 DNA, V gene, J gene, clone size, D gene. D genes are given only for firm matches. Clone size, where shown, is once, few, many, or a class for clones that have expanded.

CDR3: CASTVDRKSYEQYF
DNA: TGTGCCAGCACCGTGGACAGGAAATCCTACGAGCAGTACTTC
V: TRBV11-2
J: TRBJ2-7
size: -
D: TRBD1

CDR3: CASSRTSGGSSYEQYF
DNA: TGTGCCAGCAGCCGCACTAGCGGGGGGAGCTCCTACGAGCAGTACTTC
V: TRBV7-2
J: TRBJ2-7
size: once
D: TRBD2

CDR3: CASSPQGSGNTIYF
DNA: TGTGCCAGCAGCCCCCAGGGCTCTGGAAACACCATATATTTT
V: TRBV7-9
J: TRBJ1-3
size: -
D: -

CDR3: CATSRDNVGRGSPLHF
DNA: TGTGCCACCAGCAGAGATAATGTCGGCAGGGGTTCACCCCTCCACTTT
V: TRBV15
J: TRBJ1-6
size: -
D: -

CDR3: CASSFRGLENQPQHF
DNA: TGTGCCAGCAGTTTCAGGGGGCTTGAGAATCAGCCCCAGCATTTT
V: TRBV27
J: TRBJ1-5
size: -
D: TRBD1

CDR3: CASSSRTSGTEGNEQFF
DNA: TGTGCCAGCTCAAGTAGGACTAGCGGGACCGAGGGGAATGAGCAGTTCTTC
V: TRBV18
J: TRBJ2-1
size: -
D: TRBD2

CDR3: CASSFDTGVQAF
DNA: TGTGCCAGCAGTTTCGACACAGGGGTCCAAGCTTTT
V: TRBV28
J: TRBJ1-5
size: -
D: TRBD1

CDR3: CASSLGENSNQPQHF
DNA: TGTGCCAGCAGCTTAGGCGAAAATAGCAATCAGCCCCAGCATTTT
V: TRBV11-2
J: TRBJ1-5
size: once
D: -

CDR3: CSASGEAEQFF
DNA: TGCAGTGCTAGCGGGGAGGCCGAGCAGTTCTTC
V: TRBV20-1
J: TRBJ2-1
size: -
D: -

CDR3: CASSLAGGTSEQFF
DNA: TGCGCCAGCAGTCTAGCGGGGGGGACGAGTGAGCAGTTCTTC
V: TRBV4-3
J: TRBJ2-1
size: -
D: TRBD2

CDR3: CASSQNRGANQPQHF
DNA: TGTGCCAGCAGCCAAAACAGGGGTGCCAATCAGCCCCAGCATTTT
V: TRBV6-5
J: TRBJ1-5
size: -
D: TRBD1

CDR3: CASSPYEQFF
DNA: TGTGCCAGCAGTCCTTATGAGCAGTTCTTC
V: TRBV12-3/TRBV12-4
J: TRBJ2-1
size: -
D: -

CDR3: CASRQDRGSYNEQFF
DNA: TGTGCCAGCAGACAGGACAGGGGCTCCTACAATGAGCAGTTCTTC
V: TRBV2
J: TRBJ2-1
size: -
D: TRBD1

CDR3: CASSVSGLKGNTIYF
DNA: TGTGCCAGCAGCGTATCAGGGCTGAAAGGAAACACCATATATTTT
V: TRBV9
J: TRBJ1-3
size: once
D: -

CDR3: CASTPRGKETQYF
DNA: TGTGCCAGTACTCCCAGGGGAAAAGAGACCCAGTACTTC
V: TRBV19
J: TRBJ2-5
size: -
D: -

CDR3: CATSRDRRSTYNSPLHF
DNA: TGTGCCACCAGCAGAGACCGTCGAAGCACCTATAATTCACCCCTCCACTTT
V: TRBV15
J: TRBJ1-6
size: -
D: -

CDR3: CASSLDRFGYEQYF
DNA: TGCGCCAGCAGCTTGGACCGATTCGGGTACGAGCAGTACTTC
V: TRBV5-1
J: TRBJ2-7
size: -
D: -

CDR3: CASSPTWGDETQYF
DNA: TGTGCCAGCAGCCCCACTTGGGGGGATGAGACCCAGTACTTC
V: TRBV3-1/TRBV3-2
J: TRBJ2-5
size: -
D: -

CDR3: CASYALGGRLYEQYF
DNA: TGTGCCAGTTATGCGTTAGGTGGTCGACTCTACGAGCAGTACTTC
V: TRBV27
J: TRBJ2-7
size: -
D: -

CDR3: CASSKRMRSTYNEQFF
DNA: TGCGCCAGCAGCAAACGAATGCGGTCCACCTACAATGAGCAGTTCTTC
V: TRBV5-1
J: TRBJ2-1
size: -
D: -

CDR3: CASSHSGGGQPQHF
DNA: TGTGCCAGCAGCCACAGTGGGGGGGGTCAGCCCCAGCATTTT
V: TRBV3-1/TRBV3-2
J: TRBJ1-5
size: -
D: -

CDR3: CSASSPNYGYTF
DNA: TGCAGTGCTAGTTCTCCTAACTATGGCTACACCTTC
V: TRBV20-1
J: TRBJ1-2
size: -
D: -

CDR3: CASSQLVTPGTEAFF
DNA: TGTGCCAGCAGCCAGCTTGTAACACCAGGGACTGAAGCTTTCTTT
V: TRBV14
J: TRBJ1-1
size: -
D: -

CDR3: CASSLVRGTSTDTQYF
DNA: TGTGCCAGCAGTTTGGTTCGGGGGACTAGCACAGATACGCAGTATTTT
V: TRBV28
J: TRBJ2-3
size: once
D: -

CDR3: CASSYPKIQGTGELFF
DNA: TGTGCCAGTAGTTACCCCAAAATCCAGGGGACCGGGGAGCTGTTTTTT
V: TRBV19
J: TRBJ2-2
size: -
D: -

CDR3: CAISESTGVGNTIYF
DNA: TGTGCCATCAGTGAGTCAACAGGGGTTGGAAACACCATATATTTT
V: TRBV10-3
J: TRBJ1-3
size: once
D: TRBD1

CDR3: CASSYSDTQYF
DNA: TGTGCCAGCAGCTACTCAGATACGCAGTATTTT
V: TRBV5-6
J: TRBJ2-3
size: -
D: -

CDR3: CATRTSNRYEQYF
DNA: TGTGCCACCCGAACTTCAAACCGCTACGAGCAGTACTTC
V: TRBV15
J: TRBJ2-7
size: few
D: -

CDR3: CASSELMNTEAFF
DNA: TGCGCCAGCAGTGAGCTAATGAACACTGAAGCTTTCTTT
V: TRBV5-1
J: TRBJ1-1
size: -
D: -

CDR3: CASSSRGIGETQYF
DNA: TGTGCCAGCAGCTCGCGGGGGATAGGGGAGACCCAGTACTTC
V: TRBV7-2
J: TRBJ2-5
size: -
D: TRBD2

CDR3: CASSLRNTEAFF
DNA: TGTGCCAGCAGTCTACGGAACACTGAAGCTTTCTTT
V: TRBV28
J: TRBJ1-1
size: -
D: -

CDR3: CASSIGVLNYGYTF
DNA: TGTGCCAGTAGTATCGGGGTTCTTAACTATGGCTACACCTTC
V: TRBV19
J: TRBJ1-2
size: -
D: -

CDR3: CASSISASAAYEQYF
DNA: TGTGCCAGTAGTATAAGCGCTAGCGCCGCCTACGAGCAGTACTTC
V: TRBV19
J: TRBJ2-7
size: few
D: -

CDR3: CASSPTGYEQYF
DNA: TGTGCCAGCAGCCCGACGGGCTACGAGCAGTACTTC
V: TRBV7-9
J: TRBJ2-7
size: -
D: -

CDR3: CASSPQTGYNSPLHF
DNA: TGTGCCAGCAGCCCGCAGACAGGGTATAATTCACCCCTCCACTTT
V: TRBV7-9
J: TRBJ1-6
size: -
D: TRBD1

CDR3: CASSIKATTDTQYF
DNA: TGTGCCAGTAGTATAAAAGCGACCACAGATACGCAGTATTTT
V: TRBV19
J: TRBJ2-3
size: -
D: -

CDR3: CASSLKPRGGTQYF
DNA: TGTGCCAGCAGCCTAAAACCGCGGGGGGGGACCCAGTACTTC
V: TRBV13
J: TRBJ2-5
size: -
D: TRBD2

CDR3: CASSFSLENTEAFF
DNA: TGTGCCAGCAGCTTTAGTCTTGAGAACACTGAAGCTTTCTTT
V: TRBV7-2
J: TRBJ1-1
size: -
D: -

CDR3: CASSLGLVGAGEKLFF
DNA: TGTGCCAGCAGCTTAGGTCTTGTGGGGGCTGGGGAAAAACTGTTTTTT
V: TRBV7-9
J: TRBJ1-4
size: once
D: -